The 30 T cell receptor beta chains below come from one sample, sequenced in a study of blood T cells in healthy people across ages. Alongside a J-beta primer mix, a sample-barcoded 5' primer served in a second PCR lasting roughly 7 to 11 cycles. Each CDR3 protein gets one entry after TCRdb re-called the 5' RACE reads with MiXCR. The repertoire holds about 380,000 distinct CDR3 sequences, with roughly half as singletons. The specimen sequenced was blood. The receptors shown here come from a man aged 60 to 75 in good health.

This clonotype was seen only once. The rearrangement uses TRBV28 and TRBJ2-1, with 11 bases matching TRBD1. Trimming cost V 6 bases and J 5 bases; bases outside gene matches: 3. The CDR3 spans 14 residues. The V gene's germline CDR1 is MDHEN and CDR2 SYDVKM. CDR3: CASRGQGADNEQFF. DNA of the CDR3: TGTGCCAGCAGAGGACAGGGGGCGGACAATGAGCAGTTCTTC.

The CDR3 region has the DNA TGTGCCAGCAGTTTTACAGGGGGCTGGCACGAGCAGTACTTC. It codes for CASSFTGGWHEQYF. This chain connects TRBV12-3 or TRBV12-4 to TRBJ2-7, with TRBD1 identical over 9 bases. V shed 3 bases, J shed 5 bases, and the junction held 5 bases outside the gene matches. The CDR3 totals 14 residues.

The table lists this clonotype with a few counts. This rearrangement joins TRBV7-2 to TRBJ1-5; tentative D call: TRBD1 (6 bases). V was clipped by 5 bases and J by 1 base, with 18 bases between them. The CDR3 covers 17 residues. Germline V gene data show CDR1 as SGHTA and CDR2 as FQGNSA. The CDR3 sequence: CASSLGTDRTSNQPQHF. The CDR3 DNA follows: TGTGCCAGCAGCCTGGGGACCGACAGGACGAGCAATCAGCCCCAGCATTTT. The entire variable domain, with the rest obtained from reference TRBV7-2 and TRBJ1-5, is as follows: GAGVSQSPSNKVTEKGKDVELRCDPISGHTALYWYRQSLGQGLEFLIYFQGNSAPDKSGLPSDRFSAERTGGSVSTLTIQRTQQEDSAVYLCASSLGTDRTSNQPQHFGDGTRLSIL.

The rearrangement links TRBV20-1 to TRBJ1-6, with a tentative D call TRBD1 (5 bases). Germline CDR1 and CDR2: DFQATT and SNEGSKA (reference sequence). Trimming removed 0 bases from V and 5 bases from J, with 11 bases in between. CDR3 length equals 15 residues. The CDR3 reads CSAREEGRDNSPLHF. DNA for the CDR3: TGCAGTGCTAGAGAAGAGGGACGGGATAATTCACCCCTCCACTTT.

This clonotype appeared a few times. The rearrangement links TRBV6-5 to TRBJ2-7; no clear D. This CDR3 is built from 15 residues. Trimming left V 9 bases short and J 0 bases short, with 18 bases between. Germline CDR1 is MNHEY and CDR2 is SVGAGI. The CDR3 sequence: CASSATEYRSYEQYF. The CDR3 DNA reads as TGTGCCAGTAGTGCCACAGAGTATCGCTCCTACGAGCAGTACTTC.

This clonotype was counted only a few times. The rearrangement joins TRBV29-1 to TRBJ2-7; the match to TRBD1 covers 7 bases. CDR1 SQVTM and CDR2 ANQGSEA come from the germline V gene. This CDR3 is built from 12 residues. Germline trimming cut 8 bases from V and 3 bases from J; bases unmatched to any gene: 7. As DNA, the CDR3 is TGCAGCCCTCGGGACAGCATCTACGAGCAGTACTTC. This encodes CSPRDSIYEQYF.

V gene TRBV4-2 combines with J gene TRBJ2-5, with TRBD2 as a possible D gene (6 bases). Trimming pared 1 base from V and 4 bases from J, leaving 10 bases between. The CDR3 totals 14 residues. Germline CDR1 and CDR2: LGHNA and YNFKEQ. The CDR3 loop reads CASSQGVGGETQYF. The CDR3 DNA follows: TGTGCCAGCAGCCAAGGAGTGGGGGGAGAGACCCAGTACTTC.

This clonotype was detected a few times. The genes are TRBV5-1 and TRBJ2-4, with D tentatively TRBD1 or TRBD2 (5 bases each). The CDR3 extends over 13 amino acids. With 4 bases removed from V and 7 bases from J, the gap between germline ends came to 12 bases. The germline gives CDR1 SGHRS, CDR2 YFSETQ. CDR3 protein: CASSPGTQNIQYF. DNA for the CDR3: TGCGCCAGCAGCCCCGGGACGCAGAACATTCAGTACTTC. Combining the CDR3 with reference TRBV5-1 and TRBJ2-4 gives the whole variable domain KAGVTQTPRYLIKTRGQQVTLSCSPISGHRSVSWYQQTPGQGLQFLFEYFSETQRNKGNFPGRFSGRQFSNSRSEMNVSTLELGDSALYLCASSPGTQNIQYFGAGTRLSVL.

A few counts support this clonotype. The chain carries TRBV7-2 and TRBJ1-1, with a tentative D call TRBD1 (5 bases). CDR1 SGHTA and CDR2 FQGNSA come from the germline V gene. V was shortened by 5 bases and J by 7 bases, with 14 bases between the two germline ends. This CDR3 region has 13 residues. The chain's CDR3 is CASSPRQGVEAFF. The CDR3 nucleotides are TGTGCCAGCAGCCCCAGGCAGGGCGTTGAAGCTTTCTTT.

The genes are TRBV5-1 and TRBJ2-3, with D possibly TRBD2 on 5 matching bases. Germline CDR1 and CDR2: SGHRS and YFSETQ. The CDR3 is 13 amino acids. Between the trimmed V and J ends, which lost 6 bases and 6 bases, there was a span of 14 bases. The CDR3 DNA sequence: TGCGCCAGCACCCTAGCAGCCGGGGATACGCAGTATTTT. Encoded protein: CASTLAAGDTQYF.

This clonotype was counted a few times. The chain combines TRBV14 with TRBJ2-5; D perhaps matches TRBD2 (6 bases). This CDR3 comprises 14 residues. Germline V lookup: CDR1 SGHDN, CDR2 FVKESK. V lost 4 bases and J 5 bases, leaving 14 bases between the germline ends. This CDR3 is CASSPPGVMETQYF. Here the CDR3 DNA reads TGTGCCAGCAGCCCCCCGGGGGTGATGGAGACCCAGTACTTC.

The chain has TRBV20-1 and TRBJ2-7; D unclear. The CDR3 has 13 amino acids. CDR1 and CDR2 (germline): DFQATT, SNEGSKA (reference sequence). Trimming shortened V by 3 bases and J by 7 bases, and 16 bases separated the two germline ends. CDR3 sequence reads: CSASRARLGEQYF. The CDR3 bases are TGCAGTGCTAGTAGGGCCCGGCTGGGGGAGCAGTACTTC.

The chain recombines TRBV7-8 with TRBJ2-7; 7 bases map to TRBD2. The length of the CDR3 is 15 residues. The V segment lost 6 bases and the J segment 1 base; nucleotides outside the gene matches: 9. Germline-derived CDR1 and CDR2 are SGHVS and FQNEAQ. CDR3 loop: CASRLSSGESYEQYF. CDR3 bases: TGTGCCAGCAGACTATCCAGCGGGGAATCCTACGAGCAGTACTTC.

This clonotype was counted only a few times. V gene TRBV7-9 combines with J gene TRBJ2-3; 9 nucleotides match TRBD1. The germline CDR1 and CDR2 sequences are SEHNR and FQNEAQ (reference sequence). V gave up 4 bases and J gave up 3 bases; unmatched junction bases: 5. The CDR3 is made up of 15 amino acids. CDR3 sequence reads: CASSSRQGETDTQYF. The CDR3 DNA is TGTGCCAGCAGCTCAAGACAGGGGGAGACAGATACGCAGTATTTT.

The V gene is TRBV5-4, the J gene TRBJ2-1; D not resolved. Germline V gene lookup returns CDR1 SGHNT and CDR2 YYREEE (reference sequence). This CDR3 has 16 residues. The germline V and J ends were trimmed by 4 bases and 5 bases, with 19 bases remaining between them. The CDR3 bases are TGTGCCAGCAGCCCCGGTCGCCCGGGCGGACACAATGAGCAGTTCTTC. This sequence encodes CASSPGRPGGHNEQFF.

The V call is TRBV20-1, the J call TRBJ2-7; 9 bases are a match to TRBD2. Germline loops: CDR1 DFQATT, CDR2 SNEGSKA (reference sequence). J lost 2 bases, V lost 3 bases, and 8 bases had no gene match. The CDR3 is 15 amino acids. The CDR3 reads CSAREVASGAYEQYF. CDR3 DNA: TGCAGTGCTAGGGAGGTGGCTAGCGGGGCCTACGAGCAGTACTTC.

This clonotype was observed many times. The CDR3 spells CASAQASSYNEQFF. CDR3 nucleotide sequence: TGTGCCAGCGCGCAGGCGAGCTCCTACAATGAGCAGTTCTTC. V usage is TRBV7-2 and J usage is TRBJ2-1; D is unresolved. Germline CDR1 is SGHTA and CDR2 is FQGNSA. V gave up 8 bases and J gave up 0 bases, with 11 bases separating them. The CDR3 is 14 amino acids.

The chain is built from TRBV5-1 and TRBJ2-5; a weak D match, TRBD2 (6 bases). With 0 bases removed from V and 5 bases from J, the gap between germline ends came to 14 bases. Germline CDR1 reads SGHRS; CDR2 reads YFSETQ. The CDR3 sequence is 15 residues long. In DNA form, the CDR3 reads TGCGCCAGCAGCTTGGACGGGACTCCCAAGGAGACCCAGTACTTC. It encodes CASSLDGTPKETQYF.

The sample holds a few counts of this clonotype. CDR3: CASSDYSGRAVDTQYF. In DNA, the CDR3 is TGTGCCAGCAGCGACTATAGCGGGAGGGCCGTAGATACGCAGTATTTT. This chain connects TRBV11-2 to TRBJ2-3, with 11 bases matching TRBD2. The CDR3 is 16 amino acids. Germline V gene data show CDR1 as SGHAT and CDR2 as FQNNGV. The V segment lost 5 bases and the J segment 5 bases; nucleotides outside the gene matches: 9.

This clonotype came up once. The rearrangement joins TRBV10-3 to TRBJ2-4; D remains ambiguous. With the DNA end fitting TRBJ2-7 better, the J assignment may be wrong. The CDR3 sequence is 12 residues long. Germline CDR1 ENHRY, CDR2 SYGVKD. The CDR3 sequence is CAISERAYEQYF. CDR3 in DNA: TGTGCCATCAGTGAGAGGGCCTACGAGCAGTACTTC.

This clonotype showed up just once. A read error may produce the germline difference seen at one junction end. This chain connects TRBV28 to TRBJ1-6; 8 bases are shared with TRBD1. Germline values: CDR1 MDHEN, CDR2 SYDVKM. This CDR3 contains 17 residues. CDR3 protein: CASSLLRTGPVNSPLHF. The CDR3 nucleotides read TGTGCAAGCAGTTTACTGAGGACAGGGCCTGTGAATTCACCCCTCCACTTT.

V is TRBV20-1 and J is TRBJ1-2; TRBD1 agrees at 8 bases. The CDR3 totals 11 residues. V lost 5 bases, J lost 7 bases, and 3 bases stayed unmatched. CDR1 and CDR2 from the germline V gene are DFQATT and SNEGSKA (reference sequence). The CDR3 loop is CSAFDRGGYTF. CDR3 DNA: TGCAGTGCTTTTGACAGGGGTGGCTACACCTTC.

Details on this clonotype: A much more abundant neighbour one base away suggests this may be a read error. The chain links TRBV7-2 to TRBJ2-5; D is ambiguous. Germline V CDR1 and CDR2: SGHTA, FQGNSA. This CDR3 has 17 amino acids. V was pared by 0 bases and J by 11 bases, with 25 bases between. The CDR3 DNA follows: TGTGCCAGCAGCTTAGCTTGGAGCCCCCGGTTAGGCAATGAGCAGTACTTC. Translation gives CASSLAWSPRLGNEQYF. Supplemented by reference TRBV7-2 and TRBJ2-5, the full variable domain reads GAGVSQSPSNKVTEKGKDVELRCDPISGHTALYWYRQSLGQGLEFLIYFQGNSAPDKSGLPSDRFSAERTGGSVSTLTIQRTQQEDSAVYLCASSLAWSPRLGNEQYFGPGTRLLVL.

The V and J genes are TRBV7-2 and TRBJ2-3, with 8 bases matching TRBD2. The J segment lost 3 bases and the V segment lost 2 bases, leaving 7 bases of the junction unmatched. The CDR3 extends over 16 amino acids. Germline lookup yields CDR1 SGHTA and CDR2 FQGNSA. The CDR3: CASSLSRSGGTDTQYF. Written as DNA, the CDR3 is TGTGCCAGCAGCTTATCTAGGTCGGGGGGGACAGATACGCAGTATTTT. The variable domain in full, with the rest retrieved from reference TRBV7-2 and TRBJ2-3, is GAGVSQSPSNKVTEKGKDVELRCDPISGHTALYWYRQSLGQGLEFLIYFQGNSAPDKSGLPSDRFSAERTGGSVSTLTIQRTQQEDSAVYLCASSLSRSGGTDTQYFGPGTRLTVL.

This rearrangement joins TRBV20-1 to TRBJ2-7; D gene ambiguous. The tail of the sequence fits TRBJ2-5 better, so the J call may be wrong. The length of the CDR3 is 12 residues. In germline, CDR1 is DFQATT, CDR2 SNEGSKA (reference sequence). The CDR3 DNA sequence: TGCAGTGCTAGAGATGTTGAGGAGACCCAGTACTTC. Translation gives CSARDVEETQYF.

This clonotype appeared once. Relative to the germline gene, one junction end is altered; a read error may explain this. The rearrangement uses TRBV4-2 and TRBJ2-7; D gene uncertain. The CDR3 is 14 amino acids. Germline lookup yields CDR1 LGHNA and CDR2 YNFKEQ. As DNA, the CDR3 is TGTGCCAGCAGCCACCGAGATAGGGTCTACGAGCAGTCCTTC. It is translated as CASSHRDRVYEQSF.

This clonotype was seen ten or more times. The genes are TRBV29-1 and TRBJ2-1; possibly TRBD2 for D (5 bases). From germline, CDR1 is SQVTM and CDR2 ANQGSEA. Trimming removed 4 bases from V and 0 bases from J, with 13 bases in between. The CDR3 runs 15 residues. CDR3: CSVVAAGLSYNEQFF. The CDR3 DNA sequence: TGCAGCGTTGTCGCCGCGGGTCTCTCCTACAATGAGCAGTTCTTC.

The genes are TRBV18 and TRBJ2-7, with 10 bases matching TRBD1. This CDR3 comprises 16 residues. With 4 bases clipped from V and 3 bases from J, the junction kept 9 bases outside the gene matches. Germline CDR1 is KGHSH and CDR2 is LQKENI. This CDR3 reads CASSLRTGTGVYEQYF. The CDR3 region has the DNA TGTGCCAGCTCACTACGAACCGGGACAGGGGTCTACGAGCAGTACTTC.

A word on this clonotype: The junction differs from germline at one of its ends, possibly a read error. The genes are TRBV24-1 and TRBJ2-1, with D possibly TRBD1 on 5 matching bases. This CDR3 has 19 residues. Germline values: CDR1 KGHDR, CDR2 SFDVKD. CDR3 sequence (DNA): TGTGCCACCAGTGCCTTCATGGGGCCGCACCACACCTCCTACAATGAGCGGTTCTTC. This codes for CATSAFMGPHHTSYNERFF.

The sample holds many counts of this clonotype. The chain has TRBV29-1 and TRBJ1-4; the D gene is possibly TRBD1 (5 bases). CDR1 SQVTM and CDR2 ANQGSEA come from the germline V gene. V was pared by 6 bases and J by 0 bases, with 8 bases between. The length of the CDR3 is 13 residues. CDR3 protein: CSVGVATNEKLFF. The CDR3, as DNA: TGCAGCGTGGGGGTTGCAACTAATGAAAAACTGTTTTTT.